These 11 T cell receptor beta chains share one sample of origin, sequenced in a study of cytomegalovirus exposure and HLA in healthy donors. 13 Jbeta primers and 60 Vbeta primers were used for the PCR. Data came from immunoSEQ multiplex PCR; TCRdb stores just in-frame clones and leaves some out. This table has over 130,000 clones, approximately 88% appearing once. The sequenced material came from PBMCs. The receptors shown here come from a middle-aged woman in good health and CMV-seronegative.

The chain uses TRBV27 and TRBJ2-1; 11 bases fit TRBD2. Germline values: CDR1 MNHEY, CDR2 SMNVEV (reference sequence). The trim removed 6 bases at V and 3 bases at J, leaving 13 bases unmatched. This CDR3 has 18 amino acids. CDR3 sequence (DNA): TGTGCCAGCAGGCCCCCTTTCGGGACTAGCGGCCACTACAATGAGCAGTTCTTC. Translation: CASRPPFGTSGHYNEQFF.

This chain joins TRBV5-1 and TRBJ2-1, with D possibly matching TRBD2 (5 bases). Trimming pared 0 bases from V and 1 base from J, leaving 8 bases between. The CDR3 has 15 residues. Germline V gene lookup returns CDR1 SGHRS and CDR2 YFSETQ. CDR3 sequence: CASSLDEGSYNEQFF. In DNA, the CDR3 is TGCGCCAGCAGCTTGGACGAGGGTTCCTACAATGAGCAGTTCTTC.

The gene calls are TRBV28 and TRBJ2-7; tentatively, D is TRBD2 (6 bases). The CDR3 runs to 15 residues. V lost 6 bases and J 2 bases, leaving 17 bases between the germline ends. Germline V gene sequence: CDR1 MDHEN, CDR2 SYDVKM. The DNA for the CDR3 is TGTGCCAGCAGCTCGACGGGAGATCCCCCCTACGAGCAGTACTTC. It specifies CASSSTGDPPYEQYF.

The chain is built from TRBV7-3 and TRBJ2-3, with TRBD2 matching over 15 bases. V gave up 5 bases and J gave up 6 bases; unmatched junction bases: 6. The CDR3 extends over 16 amino acids. Germline lookup yields CDR1 SGHTA and CDR2 FQGTGA. CDR3: CASSLTGTSGRDTQYF. The CDR3 DNA reads TGTGCCAGCAGCCTTACGGGGACTAGCGGGAGGGATACGCAGTATTTT. The complete variable domain, with remaining parts taken from reference TRBV7-3 and TRBJ2-3, reads GAGVSQTPSNKVTEKGKYVELRCDPISGHTALYWYRQSLGQGPEFLIYFQGTGAADDSGLPNDRFFAVRPEGSVSTLKIQRTERGDSAVYLCASSLTGTSGRDTQYFGPGTRLTVL.

The chain carries TRBV5-1 and TRBJ2-3, with D perhaps TRBD2 (5 bases). CDR1 SGHRS and CDR2 YFSETQ come from the germline V gene. V was trimmed by 0 bases and J by 4 bases, leaving 9 bases between them. The CDR3 totals 14 residues. The DNA for the CDR3 is TGCGCCAGCAGCTTGGGGACTTCTCCAGATACGCAGTATTTT. The encoded protein is CASSLGTSPDTQYF.

A remark on this clone: Compared with germline, one end of the junction differs, possibly owing to a read error. V gene TRBV7-7 combines with J gene TRBJ2-1; D perhaps matches TRBD1 (5 bases). The CDR3 contains 13 residues. Germline CDR1 SSHAT, CDR2 FNYEAQ (reference sequence). The CDR3 DNA sequence: TGTGCTAGCAGCCTCAGGGCCCGGAGTGAGCAGTTCTTC. As protein: CASSLRARSEQFF.

The V call is TRBV23-1, the J call TRBJ2-3; TRBD1 agrees at 8 bases. TRBV23-1 is treated as an ORF (open reading frame) with a function not yet certain. The V gene end was trimmed by 3 bases and the J gene end by 4 bases; junction bases not matched to a gene: 3. The CDR3 covers 14 residues. The CDR3 coding sequence is TGCGCCAGCAGTCACCGGACAGGGTCAGATACGCAGTATTTT. This sequence encodes CASSHRTGSDTQYF.

This clone has a handful of counts. The chain uses TRBV2 and TRBJ2-1; the match to TRBD1 covers 10 bases. The ends lost 4 bases at V and 4 bases at J; junction bases unmatched: 7. The CDR3 has 16 amino acids. Germline V gene lookup returns CDR1 SNHLY and CDR2 FYNNEI. The CDR3 spells CASSVTPGQGYNEQFF. The CDR3 DNA reads as TGTGCCAGCAGTGTCACCCCGGGACAGGGGTACAATGAGCAGTTCTTC.

The J gene is TRBJ2-7, the V gene TRBV4-1, with 9 bases that match TRBD2. With V trimmed by 4 bases and J by 5 bases, 9 bases remained unmatched. The CDR3 runs to 15 residues. Germline CDR1 and CDR2: MGHRA and YSYEKL. The CDR3 coding sequence is TGCGCCAGCAGCCTTGGAGCTAGCGGGATCGACGAGCAGTACTTC. Translated: CASSLGASGIDEQYF.

The CDR3 here is CASSFYEGNTIYF. The CDR3 coding sequence is TGTGCCAGCAGCTTTTACGAGGGAAACACCATATATTTT. The V and J genes are TRBV7-9 and TRBJ1-3; the D is unclear. The germline V gene has CDR1 SEHNR and CDR2 FQNEAQ (reference sequence). CDR3 length: 13 residues. Between the trimmed V and J ends, which lost 3 bases and 4 bases, there was a span of 7 bases.

This chain uses TRBV2 with TRBJ2-2; possible D gene TRBD1, 5 bases. The CDR3 totals 16 residues. Germline V gives CDR1 SNHLY, CDR2 FYNNEI. The V and J ends lost 7 bases and 1 base respectively, with 16 bases between them. CDR3 sequence (DNA): TGTGCCAGCACCCGAGGTGGGGCAATGAACACCGGGGAGCTGTTTTTT. Protein sequence: CASTRGGAMNTGELFF.